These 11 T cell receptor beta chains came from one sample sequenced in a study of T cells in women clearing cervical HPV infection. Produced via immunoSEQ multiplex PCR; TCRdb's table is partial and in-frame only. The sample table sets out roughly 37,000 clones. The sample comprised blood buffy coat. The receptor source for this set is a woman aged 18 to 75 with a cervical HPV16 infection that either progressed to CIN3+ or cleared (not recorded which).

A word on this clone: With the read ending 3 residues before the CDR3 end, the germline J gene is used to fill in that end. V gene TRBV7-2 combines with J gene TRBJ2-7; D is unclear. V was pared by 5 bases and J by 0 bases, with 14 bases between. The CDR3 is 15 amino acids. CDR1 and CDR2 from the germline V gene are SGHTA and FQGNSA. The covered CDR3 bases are TGTGCCAGCAGCCCCATGGGCCGGAGCTCCTACGAG. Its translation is CASSPMGRSSYE. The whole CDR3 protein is CASSPMGRSSYEQYF.

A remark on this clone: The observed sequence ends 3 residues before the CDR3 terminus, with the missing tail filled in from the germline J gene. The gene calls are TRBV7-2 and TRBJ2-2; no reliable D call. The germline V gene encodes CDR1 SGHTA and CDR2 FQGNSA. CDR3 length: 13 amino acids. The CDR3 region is CASSSRQERKLFF. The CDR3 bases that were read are TGTGCCAGCAGCTCGAGGCAGGAGAGAAAG.

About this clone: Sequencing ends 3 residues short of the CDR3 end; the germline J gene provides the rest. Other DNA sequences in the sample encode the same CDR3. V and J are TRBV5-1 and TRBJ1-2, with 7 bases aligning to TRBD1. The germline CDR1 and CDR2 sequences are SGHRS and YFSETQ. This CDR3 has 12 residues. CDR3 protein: CASSLDREGYTF. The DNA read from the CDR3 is TGCGCCAGCAGCCTTGACAGGGAGGGA.

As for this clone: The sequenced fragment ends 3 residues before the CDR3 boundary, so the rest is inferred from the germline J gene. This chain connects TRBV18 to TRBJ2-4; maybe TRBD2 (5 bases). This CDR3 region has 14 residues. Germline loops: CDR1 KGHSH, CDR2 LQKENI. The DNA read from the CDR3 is TGTGCCAGCTCACCCAATGGACTGGAATATGGT. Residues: CASSPNGLEYG. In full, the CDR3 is CASSPNGLEYGQYF. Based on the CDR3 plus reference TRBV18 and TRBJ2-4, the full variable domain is NAGVMQNPRHLVRRRGQEARLRCSPMKGHSHVYWYRQLPEEGLKFMVYLQKENIIDESGMPKERFSAEFPKEGPSILRIQQVVRGDSAAYFCASSPNGLEYGQYFGAGTRLSVL.

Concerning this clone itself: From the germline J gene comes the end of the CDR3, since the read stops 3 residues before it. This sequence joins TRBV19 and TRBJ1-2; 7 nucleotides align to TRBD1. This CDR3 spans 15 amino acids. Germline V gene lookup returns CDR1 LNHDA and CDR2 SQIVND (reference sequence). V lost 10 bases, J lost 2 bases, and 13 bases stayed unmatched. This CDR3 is CATTSQGVFNYGYTF. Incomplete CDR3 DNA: TGTGCCACCACGTCTCAGGGGGTGTTCAACTATGGC.

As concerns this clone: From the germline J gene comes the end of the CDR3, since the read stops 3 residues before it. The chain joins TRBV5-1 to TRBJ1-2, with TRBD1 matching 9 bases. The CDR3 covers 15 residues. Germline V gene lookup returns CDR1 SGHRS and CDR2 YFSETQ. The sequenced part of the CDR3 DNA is TGCGCCAGCAGCCCGGGACAGGGATGGGCAGAGACC. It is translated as CASSPGQGWAET. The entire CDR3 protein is CASSPGQGWAETYTF.

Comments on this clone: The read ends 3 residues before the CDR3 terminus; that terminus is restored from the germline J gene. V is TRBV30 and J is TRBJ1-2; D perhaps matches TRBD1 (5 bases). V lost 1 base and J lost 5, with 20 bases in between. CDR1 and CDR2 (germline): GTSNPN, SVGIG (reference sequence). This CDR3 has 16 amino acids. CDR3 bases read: TGTGCCTGGAGTGGGGGCCTAAGCTATAACCCTTATGGC. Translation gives CAWSGGLSYNPYG. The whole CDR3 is CAWSGGLSYNPYGYTF.

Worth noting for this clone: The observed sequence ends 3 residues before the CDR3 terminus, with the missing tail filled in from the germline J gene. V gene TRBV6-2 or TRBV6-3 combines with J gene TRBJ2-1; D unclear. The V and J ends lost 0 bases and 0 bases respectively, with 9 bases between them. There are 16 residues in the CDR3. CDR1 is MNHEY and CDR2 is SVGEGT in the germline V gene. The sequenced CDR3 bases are TGTGCCAGCAGTTACTCTCAACCGGTCTCCTACAATGAG. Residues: CASSYSQPVSYNE. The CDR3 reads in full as CASSYSQPVSYNEQFF.

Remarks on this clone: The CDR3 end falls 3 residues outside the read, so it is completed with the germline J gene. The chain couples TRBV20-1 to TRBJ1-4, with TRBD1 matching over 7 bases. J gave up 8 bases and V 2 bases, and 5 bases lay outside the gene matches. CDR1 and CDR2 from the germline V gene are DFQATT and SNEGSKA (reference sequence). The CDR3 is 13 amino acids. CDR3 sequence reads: CSARQGGVEKLFF. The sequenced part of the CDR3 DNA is TGCAGTGCTAGACAGGGGGGCGTAGAAAAA.

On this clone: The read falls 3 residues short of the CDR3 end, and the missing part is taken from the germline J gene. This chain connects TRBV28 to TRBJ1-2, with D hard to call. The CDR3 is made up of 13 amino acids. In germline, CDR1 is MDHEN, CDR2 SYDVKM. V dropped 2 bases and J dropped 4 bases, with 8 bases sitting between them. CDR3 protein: CASSLGPSYGYTF. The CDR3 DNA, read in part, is TGTGCCAGCAGTTTAGGGCCGAGCTATGGC.

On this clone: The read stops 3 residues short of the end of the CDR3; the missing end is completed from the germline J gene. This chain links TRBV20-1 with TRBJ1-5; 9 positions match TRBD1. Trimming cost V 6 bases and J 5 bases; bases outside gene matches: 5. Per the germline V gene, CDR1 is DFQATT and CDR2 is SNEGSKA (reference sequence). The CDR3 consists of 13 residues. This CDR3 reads CSAGTGTDQPQHF. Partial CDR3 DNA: TGCAGTGCCGGGACAGGGACGGATCAGCCC.